The clone carrying this TCR beta chain was recorded many times. Its antigen is unidentified. Using RNA template, CDR3s of TCR alpha and beta were amplified with iRepertoire arm-PCR. One-step reverse transcription and amplification started from around 100-400 ng of tissue mRNA or PBMC total RNA. TCRdb reprocessed the multiplex PCR reads with MiXCR, giving one entry per CDR3 protein. This table has fewer than 500,000 distinct CDR3 sequences, 41% appearing once. The CDR3 loop spans 14 amino acids. Trimming left V 6 bases short and J 5 bases short, with 16 bases between. The germline V gene has CDR1 SEHNR and CDR2 FQNEAQ (reference sequence). This entry belongs to a study of glioma-infiltrating T cells. Across the study: WHO grade II oligodendrogliomas or astrocytomas, plus non-recurrent WHO grade IV glioblastomas, were sampled. Findings and limits, study-wide: Gliomas, especially low-grade, showed above-expected tissue-blood divergence; non-neoplastic patients showed below. A blood CDR3 motif signature was depleted in highly divergent patients.

This receptor was taken from a human donor with low-grade glioma or glioblastoma, undergoing nonglioma brain surgery, or in good health (not recorded which). Sequenced sample: glioma tissue, nonneoplastic brain tissue, or PBMCs (not recorded which). The chain combines TRBV7-9 with TRBJ1-2; tentatively, D is TRBD1 (6 bases). CDR3 sequence (DNA): TGTGCCAGCAGTCTTGATAAACAGGGATATGGCTACACCTTC. This gives the protein CASSLDKQGYGYTF.